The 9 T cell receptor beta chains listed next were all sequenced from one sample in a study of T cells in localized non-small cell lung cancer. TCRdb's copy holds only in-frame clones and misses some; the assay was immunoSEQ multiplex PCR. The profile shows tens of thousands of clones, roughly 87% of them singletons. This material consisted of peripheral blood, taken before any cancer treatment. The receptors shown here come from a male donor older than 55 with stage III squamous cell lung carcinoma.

CDR3 sequence: CASSLATHTLNEQYF. The CDR3 nucleotides are TGTGCCAGCAGCTTGGCGACTCATACGCTTAACGAGCAGTACTTC. The chain employs TRBV7-2 and TRBJ2-7; no definite D call. The CDR3 consists of 15 residues. Trimming stripped 3 bases from V and 5 bases from J, with 17 bases between. CDR1 is SGHTA, CDR2 FQGNSA, per germline.

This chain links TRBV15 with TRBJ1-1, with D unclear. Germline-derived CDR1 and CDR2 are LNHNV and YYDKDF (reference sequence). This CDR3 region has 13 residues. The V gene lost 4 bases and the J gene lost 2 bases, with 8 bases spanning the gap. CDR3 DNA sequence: TGTGCCACCAGCACCACAGCTAACACTGAAGCTTTCTTT. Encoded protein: CATSTTANTEAFF.

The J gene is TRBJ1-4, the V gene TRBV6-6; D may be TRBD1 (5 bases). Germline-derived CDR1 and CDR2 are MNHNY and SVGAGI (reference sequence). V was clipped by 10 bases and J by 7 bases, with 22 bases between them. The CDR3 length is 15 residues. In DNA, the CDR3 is TGTGCCACCACTGCCCCCCAGGGCGGGAGTGAAAAACTGTTTTTT. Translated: CATTAPQGGSEKLFF.

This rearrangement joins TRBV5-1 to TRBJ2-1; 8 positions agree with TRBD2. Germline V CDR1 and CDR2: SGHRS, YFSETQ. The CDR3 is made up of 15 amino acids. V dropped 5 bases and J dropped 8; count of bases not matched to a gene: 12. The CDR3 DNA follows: TGCGCCAGCAGTTCGACGGGAGGGCCGCGTGATGAGCAGTTCTTC. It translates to CASSSTGGPRDEQFF.

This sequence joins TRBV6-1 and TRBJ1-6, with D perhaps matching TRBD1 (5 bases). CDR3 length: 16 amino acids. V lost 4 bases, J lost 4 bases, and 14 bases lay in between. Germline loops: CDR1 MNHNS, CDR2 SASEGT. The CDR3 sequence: CASSAGDGRYNSPLHF. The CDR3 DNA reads TGTGCCAGCAGTGCGGGGGACGGACGATATAATTCACCCCTCCACTTT.

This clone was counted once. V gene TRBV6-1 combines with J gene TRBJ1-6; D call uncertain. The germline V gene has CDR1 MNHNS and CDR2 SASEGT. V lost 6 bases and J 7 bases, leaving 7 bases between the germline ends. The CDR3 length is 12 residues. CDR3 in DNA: TGTGCCAGCAGCCTAACAAATTCACCCCTCCACTTT. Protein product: CASSLTNSPLHF.

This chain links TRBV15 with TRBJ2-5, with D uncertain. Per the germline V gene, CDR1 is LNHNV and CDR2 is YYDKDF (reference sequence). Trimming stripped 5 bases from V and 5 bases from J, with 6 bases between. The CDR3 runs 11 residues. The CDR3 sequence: CATSERETQYF. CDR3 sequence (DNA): TGTGCCACCAGCGAAAGGGAGACCCAGTACTTC.

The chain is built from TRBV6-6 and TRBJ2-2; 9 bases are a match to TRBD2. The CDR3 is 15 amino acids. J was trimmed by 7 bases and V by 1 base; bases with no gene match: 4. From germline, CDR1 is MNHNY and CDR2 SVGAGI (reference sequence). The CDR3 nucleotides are TGTGCCAGCAGTTACTTCGGGACTAGCAACGGGGAGCTGTTTTTT. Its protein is CASSYFGTSNGELFF.

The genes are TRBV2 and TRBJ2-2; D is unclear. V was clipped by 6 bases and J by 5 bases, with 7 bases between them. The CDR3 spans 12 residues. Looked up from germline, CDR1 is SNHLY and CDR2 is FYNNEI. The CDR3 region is CASRQATGELFF. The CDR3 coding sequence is TGTGCCAGCAGGCAAGCAACCGGGGAGCTGTTTTTT.